This T cell receptor (beta chain) is from a study of radiation and T cells in renal cell carcinoma (dated by TCRdb to 2018 to 2021). In terms of the full investigation: A total of around 50 samples underwent TCR beta sequencing, made up of roughly 26 tumors and about 27 peripheral blood samples. The final blood draw took place at 4 weeks after radiation, the same time as nephrectomy. Across all 55 or so samples, more than 4,000,000 unique CDR3 nucleotide sequences, encoding approximately 2.5 million unique CDR3 amino acid sequences, were identified.

The investigation overall reported the following: Changes in the blood repertoire were not tracked past 4 weeks after treatment. An increase in top tumor clonotypes in blood was observed from baseline to 2 weeks post-radiation, followed by contraction by 4 weeks, which was taken to suggest transient expansion of tumor-resident clones. With a single-armed trial design, the study had no way to address how radiation dose or scheduling affects the TCR repertoire. No pretreatment tumor biopsies were available, so the baseline intratumoral presence of clonotypes could not be determined.

According to the germline V gene (reference sequence), CDR1 reads WNHNN and CDR2 reads SYGVQD. Including cysteine and phenylalanine, the CDR3 has 15 amino acids. Only the CDR3 DNA is retained, 45 bases long and in frame from the first base. V is reduced by 0 bases and J by 0 bases, leaving a spacing of 8 bases between them. The time point label for this specimen denotes: blood 4 weeks post-SBRT, at nephrectomy. The treatment or condition label, as the study defines it: 15 Gy SBRT to primary tumor, nephrectomy 4 weeks later. The samples were obtained from a clinical trial, where primary renal cell carcinomas were treated with 15 Gy stereotactic body radiation therapy and then removed by nephrectomy 4 weeks afterward. To follow tumor-enriched clonotypes, serial peripheral blood was collected from radiation-treated patients at baseline and at 2 weeks and 4 weeks after SBRT. All patients had renal cell carcinoma with clear cell pathology. Genomic DNA for TCR sequencing was prepared using the QIAamp DNA Blood Mini Kit (Qiagen). The analyses included just those samples that passed every quality control check.

TCR beta libraries were generated from genomic DNA with the immunoSEQ kit, following the manufacturer's recommendations. For library preparation, a first multiplex PCR was performed with proprietary primers, followed by a second PCR in which unique barcodes were added, and bead cleanups were performed after each round. A kit-provided positive control reaction and a negative control reaction were included in every sample batch. The final libraries were assessed on an Agilent 4200 TapeStation D1000 ScreenTape, pooled by volume, and quantified by qPCR. An Illumina NextSeq500 fitted with a MidOutput 150-cycle cartridge performed the sequencing, running 156 Read1 cycles and 15 Index1 cycles with the kit's custom primers. The pooled library was loaded at 0.75 to 1 pM, with an approximately 19% PhiX control spiked in. The published analysis was carried out like this. Vendor-processed data were analyzed in R, and a clonotype was defined as all T cells sharing the same CDR3 nucleotide sequence. In the clone abundance analyses, frequencies were normalized to the 10,000 most abundant clones in each sample. Before analysis, public T cell clones were removed, and these numbered fewer than six per sample on average. Tumor-enriched and baseline blood-enriched clonotypes were defined by at least a 32-fold difference in abundance between compartments. A beta-binomial differential abundance model was applied to find clonotypes that expanded or contracted between blood time points. Tumor-blood repertoire similarity was measured with the Baroni-Urbani and Buser coefficient, and group comparisons used two-tailed Wilcoxon tests in R. TCRdb re-hosts the immuneACCESS table, in-frame sequences only. Its copies lack some clones; in the studies checked, an unresolved V gene accounts for under half of them, and the cause for the rest is not known. That table supplies the V and J calls and clone size; D and trimming were determined from the DNA. A total of approximately 70,000 clones appear in this sample, over 65% of them only once. About 6.4% of the sample goes to the ten largest clones.

About this clone itself: The target of this receptor is not known. The sample holds no much larger clone one base away, and base qualities are not on file.

The starting material was blood, obtained from a patient whose treatment included radiotherapy and nephrectomy. The receptor was isolated from a man aged 55 to 70 with renal cell carcinoma. The chain joins TRBV10-1 to TRBJ1-2, with the D gene uncertain. Read as DNA, the sequence is TGCGCCAGCAGTGAGTCCCAGGCCACTAACTATGGCTACACCTTC. The resulting protein is CASSESQATNYGYTF.